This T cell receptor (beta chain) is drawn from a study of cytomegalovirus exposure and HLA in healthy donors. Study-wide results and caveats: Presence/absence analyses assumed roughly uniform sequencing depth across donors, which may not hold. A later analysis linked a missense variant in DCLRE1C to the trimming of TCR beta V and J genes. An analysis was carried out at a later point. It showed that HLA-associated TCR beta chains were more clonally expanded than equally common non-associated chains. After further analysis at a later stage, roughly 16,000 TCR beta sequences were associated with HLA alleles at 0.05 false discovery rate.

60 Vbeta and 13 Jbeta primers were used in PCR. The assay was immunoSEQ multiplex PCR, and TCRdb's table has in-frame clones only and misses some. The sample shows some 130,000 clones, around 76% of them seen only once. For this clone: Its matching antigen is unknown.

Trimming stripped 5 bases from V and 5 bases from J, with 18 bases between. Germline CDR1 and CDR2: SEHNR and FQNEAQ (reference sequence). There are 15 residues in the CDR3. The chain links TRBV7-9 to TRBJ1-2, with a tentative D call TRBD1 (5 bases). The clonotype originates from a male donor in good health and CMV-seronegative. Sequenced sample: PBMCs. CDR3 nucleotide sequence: TGTGCCAGCAGCCCCACTGTAGGACAAGAATATGGCTACACCTTC. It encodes CASSPTVGQEYGYTF.